This TCR beta chain was recovered during a study of cytomegalovirus exposure and HLA in healthy donors. Study-level information: As an earlier analysis found, roughly 180 million T cells yielded approximately 100 million unique TCR beta sequences. A preliminary data release comprised roughly 85 million unique TCRs obtained from HLA-typed donors.

The PCR contained 60 Vbeta and 13 Jbeta primers. Only in-frame clones appear in the TCRdb table, and some are missing; sequencing was by immunoSEQ multiplex PCR. The data hold 110,000 or so clones, with around 77% observed a single time. Points on this clone: The antigen is not known.

Looked up from germline, CDR1 is MNHEY and CDR2 is SMNVEV (reference sequence). V dropped 4 bases and J dropped 2; count of bases not matched to a gene: 10. The CDR3 length is 17 residues. Whole-study results and caveats: Later work found that TCR association rates differed between HLA loci; DRB1 had the most and HLA-C the fewest. TCR beta chains associated with HLA were, in a later analysis, more clonally expanded than equally common others.

The receptor's source is a man in his forties in good health and CMV-seropositive. Sequencing used PBMCs. The chain employs TRBV27 and TRBJ2-7; 11 bases line up with TRBD1. Here the CDR3 DNA reads TGTGCCAGCAGTTCCGGACAGGGGGCTACAATCCCCTACGAGCAGTACTTC. It codes for CASSSGQGATIPYEQYF.